One and the same sample provided the 3 T cell receptor beta chains below, sequenced in a study of Ad26.COV2.S vaccination and SARS-CoV-2 variants. Treatment noted: roughly 19 received Ad26.COV2.S at low or high dose, single or two shots; about five received placebo; per-sample allocation not given. Samples were taken on day 63 after the first vaccine or placebo injection. Measured with immunoSEQ multiplex PCR; TCRdb has only the in-frame clones, and not every one. The sample includes more than 300,000 clones, over 80% of them seen just once. This specimen consisted of peripheral blood, obtained in a trial of Ad26.COV2.S vaccine versus placebo. The receptors shown here come from a person aged 18 to 65 who received the Ad26.COV2.S COVID-19 vaccine or a placebo.

V usage is TRBV7-9 and J usage is TRBJ1-1; perhaps TRBD1 as D (5 bases). This CDR3 region has 12 residues. The germline gives CDR1 SEHNR, CDR2 FQNEAQ (reference sequence). V was clipped by 1 base and J by 8 bases, with 8 bases between them. The CDR3 region is CASSLGTSEAFF. The CDR3 nucleotides are TGTGCCAGCAGCTTAGGGACATCCGAAGCTTTCTTT.

The rearrangement uses TRBV19 and TRBJ2-7; D unclear. CDR1 LNHDA and CDR2 SQIVND come from the germline V gene (reference sequence). Deletions cut 5 bases from V and 8 bases from J, with 22 bases between. This CDR3 is built from 15 residues. The CDR3 bases are TGTGCCAGTAGTTCGGGTACGGTTGGACGTACGAAGCAGTACTTC. It specifies CASSSGTVGRTKQYF.

In DNA form, the CDR3 reads TGTGCCAGCAGCTTGACCGGGACAGGGAACACTGAAGCTTTCTTT. Its translation: CASSLTGTGNTEAFF. This rearrangement joins TRBV11-2 to TRBJ1-1; the match to TRBD1 covers 8 bases. This CDR3 is 15 amino acids long. CDR1 is SGHAT, CDR2 FQNNGV, per germline. The junction had 4 bases not matched to a gene; V was cut back by 3 bases and J by 1 base.